This TCR beta chain was retrieved from a study of control samples from healthy donors and cancer patients. V was cut by 0 bases and J by 10 bases, with 19 bases left in between. The CDR3 runs 15 residues. CDR1 MNHEY and CDR2 SMNVEV come from the germline V gene (reference sequence). Assay: immunoSEQ multiplex PCR; the TCRdb copy retains only in-frame clones and omits some. The sample has 100,000 to 150,000 clones; 92% are singletons. This clone occurred a few times. The TCR sequence derives from a woman aged 45-59 years in good health. V gene TRBV27 combines with J gene TRBJ2-7; D tentatively fits TRBD1 or TRBD2 (5 bases each). The sequencing sample was made of blood. The CDR3 reads CASSLSIGWGTGQYF. The CDR3 nucleotides read TGTGCCAGCAGTTTATCAATTGGTTGGGGGACGGGACAGTACTTC.